This T cell receptor beta chain was sequenced for a study of regulatory T cells in long-lasting Graves disease. Construction of the TCR beta libraries employed iRepertoire HTBI primers in conjunction with Arm-PCR of CDR3 regions. A single record per CDR3 protein comes from TCRdb applying MiXCR to the multiplex PCR reads. The sample gives roughly 420,000 distinct CDR3 sequences, 12% to 15% of which show up once; about 15% is in the top ten. The CDR3 extends over 13 amino acids. Germline assignment: CDR1 ENHRY and CDR2 SYGVKD. V lost 6 bases and J lost 3, with 9 bases in between. Stated time point: newly diagnosed GD, antithyroid drugs for less than 3 months. The TCR library was made from RNA extracted from PBMCs. Patients all came to the study from an endocrinology department in Xi'an, China. These same data were also listed under a study on T cells in Graves' hyperthyroidism and ophthalmopathy. From that report: A patient was excluded if there was uncontrolled infection, other autoimmune disease, pregnancy or lactation. Carried out on the TCR CDR3, a first-round RT-PCR used the HTBI primer set. The authors' 13 V-J model separated ophthalmopathy from stable hyperthyroidism.

This specimen was peripheral blood mononuclear cells (PBMCs), taken at new diagnosis, from a patient treated with antithyroid drugs. The sequence derives from a woman in her 50s with Graves disease. The J gene is TRBJ1-3, the V gene TRBV10-3, with TRBD1 as a possible D gene (5 bases). The CDR3 DNA follows: TGTGCCATCAGGGGGGGACTTGGAAACACCATATATTTT. Amino acid sequence: CAIRGGLGNTIYF.